These 23 T cell receptor beta chains share one sample of origin, sequenced in a study of molecular identifiers for immune sequencing clone quantification. TCRdb used MiXCR to reprocess the PCR reads, holding one entry per CDR3 protein. The sample lists hundreds of thousands of distinct CDR3 sequences, 25% occurring once. Sequencing was done on a sample of naive CD8+ T cells from blood, with Jurkat cell RNA spiked in. Regarding subset: FACS-sorted CD8+CD4-CCR7+CD45RA+ naive T cells. The receptors were gathered from a human donor in good health. Some libraries in this study had Jurkat cell RNA spiked in.

This clonotype was seen a few times. This chain connects TRBV12-3 or TRBV12-4 to TRBJ2-7; 9 nucleotides align to TRBD1. V was pared by 1 base and J by 3 bases, with 10 bases of the junction left unmatched. The CDR3 is 17 residues long. CDR3 sequence: CASSLESAGQGIYEQYF. For the CDR3, the DNA is TGTGCCAGCAGTTTAGAAAGCGCGGGACAGGGTATCTACGAGCAGTACTTC.

Comment on this clonotype: The junction shows a germline mismatch at one end, possibly a read error. The chain is built from TRBV30 and TRBJ1-1; 7 nucleotides align to TRBD1. The CDR3 spans 15 residues. CDR1 GTSNPN and CDR2 SVGIG come from the germline V gene (reference sequence). The CDR3 region is CAWSWLEGAPTEALF. CDR3 in DNA: TGTGCCTGGAGTTGGCTTGAGGGGGCGCCCACTGAAGCTCTCTTT.

As to this clonotype: One junction end does not reproduce the germline sequence, and a read error may be involved. The chain uses TRBV4-3 and TRBJ2-7; perhaps TRBD2 as D (5 bases). Germline values: CDR1 LGHNA, CDR2 YSLEER. The length of the CDR3 is 15 residues. The CDR3 nucleotides are TGCGCCAGCCGCCAAGATTCCGGGGAAGGCTTCGAGCAGTACTTC. This sequence encodes CASRQDSGEGFEQYF.

The J gene is TRBJ2-2, the V gene TRBV5-1; D is possibly TRBD1 (6 bases). The CDR3 is 17 residues long. Germline CDR1 SGHRS, CDR2 YFSETQ. Trimming took 1 base from V and 5 from J, leaving 18 bases between them. CDR3 DNA: TGCGCCAGCAGCTTGCCCCGGACAGAAGAACGGACCGGGGAGCTGTTTTTT. It yields the protein CASSLPRTEERTGELFF.

This clonotype was picked up many times. V usage is TRBV12-3 or TRBV12-4 and J usage is TRBJ2-5, with D tentatively TRBD1 or TRBD2 (5 bases each). Trimming removed 5 bases from V and 3 bases from J, with 19 bases in between. This CDR3 comprises 16 residues. CDR3 sequence (DNA): TGTGCCAGCAGTGCATCCGGGACGCGGGCCAAAGAGACCCAGTACTTC. Its protein product is CASSASGTRAKETQYF.

Note on this clonotype: This may come from a read error, since a much larger clone is one base off. The chain combines TRBV19 with TRBJ2-1; 7 bases line up with TRBD1. Germline CDR1 LNHDA, CDR2 SQIVND (reference sequence). This CDR3 is 15 amino acids long. CDR3 coding DNA: TGTGCCTGTAGTCCCTGGACAGGAGGCGTCAATGAGCAGTTCTTC. Translation gives CACSPWTGGVNEQFF.

In this sample, this clonotype turned up many times. V gene TRBV14 combines with J gene TRBJ1-1, with a possible D match to TRBD1 (5 bases). V shed 0 bases and J shed 6 bases, with 11 bases lying between them. The CDR3 extends over 14 amino acids. Germline CDR1 reads SGHDN; CDR2 reads FVKESK. CDR3 nucleotides: TGTGCCAGCAGCCAAGAGACGGGAGGGGCTGAAGCTTTCTTT. Translated, it gives CASSQETGGAEAFF.

In its sample, this clonotype was seen many times. The CDR3: CASSLAKTDTQYF. Written as DNA, the CDR3 is TGTGCCAGCAGCTTGGCCAAGACAGATACGCAGTATTTT. The genes are TRBV5-4 and TRBJ2-3; no clear D. From germline, CDR1 is SGHNT and CDR2 YYREEE (reference sequence). V dropped 0 bases and J dropped 3 bases, with 5 bases sitting between them. CDR3 size: 13 residues.

The rearrangement uses TRBV6-2 or TRBV6-3 and TRBJ2-2; D gene uncertain. Deletions cut 8 bases from V and 5 bases from J, with 24 bases between. Germline assignment: CDR1 MNHEY and CDR2 SVGEGT. The CDR3 totals 17 residues. CDR3 sequence (DNA): TGTGCCAGCGCCGGCAGCGCCAAAATAAAAGAAACCGGGGAGCTGTTTTTT. Translation: CASAGSAKIKETGELFF.

The table lists this clonotype with a count of one. A read error may account for a junction end that differs from germline. CDR3 DNA: TGTGCCAGCAGCCTCGGCCGCTACGAGCTGTACTTC. Its protein is CASSLGRYELYF. V gene TRBV5-5 combines with J gene TRBJ2-7; D is unresolved. The germline CDR1 and CDR2 sequences are SGHKS and YYEKEE (reference sequence). The length of the CDR3 is 12 residues. The whole variable domain, filled in from reference TRBV5-5 and TRBJ2-7, reads DAGVTQSPTHLIKTRGQQVTLRCSPISGHKSVSWYQQVLGQGPQFIFQYYEKEERGRGNFPDRFSARQFPNYSSELNVNALLLGDSALYLCASSLGRYELYFGPGTRLTVT.

This clonotype was observed a handful of times. The rearrangement links TRBV14 to TRBJ2-3; the match to TRBD2 covers 9 bases. Germline V gene lookup returns CDR1 SGHDN and CDR2 FVKESK. The junction had 11 bases not matched to a gene; V was cut back by 3 bases and J by 4 bases. The CDR3 loop spans 17 amino acids. The CDR3: CASSQAGTSRASDTQYF. DNA of the CDR3: TGTGCCAGCAGCCAGGCTGGGACTAGCCGGGCCTCAGATACGCAGTATTTT.

Only a few counts were recorded for this clonotype. The chain has TRBV6-5 and TRBJ2-7; D gene ambiguous. V lost 0 bases and J lost 7, with 10 bases in between. Germline-derived CDR1 and CDR2 are MNHEY and SVGAGI. The CDR3 covers 13 residues. CDR3: CASSYSVVDEQYF. CDR3 bases: TGTGCCAGCAGTTACTCGGTCGTGGATGAGCAGTACTTC.

The rearrangement uses TRBV12-3 or TRBV12-4 and TRBJ2-1; D might be TRBD2 (6 bases). The length of the CDR3 is 16 residues. V was pared by 3 bases and J by 10 bases, with 22 bases between. The CDR3 DNA is TGTGCCAGCAGTTTCCCTCAGAGCGGGTGTGCTGGAGAGCAGTTCTTC. This translates into CASSFPQSGCAGEQFF.

DNA for the CDR3: TGCGCCAGCCAAGAGATCCGGACCACAGATACGCAGTATTTT. This translates into CASQEIRTTDTQYF. The chain carries TRBV4-3 and TRBJ2-3; D remains ambiguous. V gave up 8 bases and J gave up 2 bases, with 14 bases separating them. The CDR3 is made up of 14 amino acids. The V gene's germline CDR1 is LGHNA and CDR2 YSLEER.

The chain's CDR3 is CATSRGGHEEAFF. CDR3 bases: TGTGCCACCTCCAGGGGGGGGCATGAAGAAGCTTTCTTT. J is TRBJ1-1 and V is TRBV15; 7 nucleotides agree with TRBD1. The V and J ends lost 8 bases and 8 bases, in that order; junction bases with no gene match: 11. Germline V gene data show CDR1 as LNHNV and CDR2 as YYDKDF (reference sequence). The CDR3 covers 13 residues.

This clonotype has at least ten counts. The V and J genes are TRBV5-1 and TRBJ1-5; 10 positions agree with TRBD1. Germline CDR1 SGHRS, CDR2 YFSETQ. The CDR3 is 15 residues long. The trim removed 2 bases at V and 6 bases at J, leaving 5 bases unmatched. The CDR3 sequence: CASSLGTGVPQPQHF. CDR3 bases: TGCGCCAGCAGCTTAGGGACAGGGGTTCCTCAGCCCCAGCATTTT.

This clonotype was seen repeatedly, ten times or more. This chain links TRBV28 with TRBJ1-1; D not resolved. The CDR3 totals 15 residues. Germline V gene lookup returns CDR1 MDHEN and CDR2 SYDVKM. Trimming stripped 1 base from V and 3 bases from J, with 12 bases between. CDR3 sequence reads: CASSLLRGTYTEAFF. CDR3 DNA: TGTGCCAGCAGTTTATTACGGGGAACTTACACTGAAGCTTTCTTT.

This clonotype was detected ten times or more. The chain recombines TRBV29-1 with TRBJ2-7; D possibly corresponds to TRBD1 (6 bases). Germline V gene data show CDR1 as SQVTM and CDR2 as ANQGSEA. Trimming stripped 4 bases from V and 3 bases from J, with 10 bases between. The CDR3 consists of 12 residues. The CDR3 nucleotides read TGCAGCGTTGCTACAGGGAGCTACGAGCAGTACTTC. Encoded protein: CSVATGSYEQYF.

A few counts support this clonotype. This chain joins TRBV10-3 and TRBJ2-7; D may be TRBD2 (5 bases). The CDR3 sequence is 14 residues long. The V and J ends lost 3 bases and 0 bases respectively, with 9 bases between them. In germline, CDR1 is ENHRY, CDR2 SYGVKD. In DNA, the CDR3 is TGTGCCATCAGTGATGAGCGGATCTCCTACGAGCAGTACTTC. This sequence encodes CAISDERISYEQYF.

This clonotype was found many times. The chain carries TRBV29-1 and TRBJ2-3; tentatively, D is TRBD2 (6 bases). The germline V and J ends were trimmed by 7 bases and 1 base, with 15 bases remaining between them. Germline CDR1 reads SQVTM; CDR2 reads ANQGSEA. This CDR3 has 14 amino acids. Written as DNA, the CDR3 is TGCAGCGCCGTTGGGGGGACTGGCACAGATACGCAGTATTTT. Protein: CSAVGGTGTDTQYF.

Of note for this clonotype: A junction boundary mismatches the germline segment, possibly from a read error. This chain connects TRBV28 to TRBJ2-1; no clear D gene. Germline CDR1 reads MDHEN; CDR2 reads SYDVKM. The CDR3 is 15 amino acids. The CDR3 nucleotides read TGTGCCAGCAGTCCCTTCTCCATCTCCGACAATGAGCAGTTCTTC. This translates into CASSPFSISDNEQFF.

This clonotype has a count of ten or more. This CDR3 reads CASPDEGYTDTQYF. CDR3 DNA: TGTGCCAGCCCGGACGAAGGATACACAGATACGCAGTATTTT. The chain links TRBV7-9 to TRBJ2-3; D not resolved. The CDR3 runs to 14 residues. Trimming left V 8 bases short and J 2 bases short, with 14 bases between. The germline V gene has CDR1 SEHNR and CDR2 FQNEAQ (reference sequence).

About this clonotype: Being one base from a much bigger clone, this may be a read error. The gene calls are TRBV20-1 and TRBJ2-7; D is unclear. Germline lookup yields CDR1 DFQATT and CDR2 SNEGSKA (reference sequence). The CDR3 has 14 amino acids. The CDR3 loop is CSAREPYMGYEEYF. Here the CDR3 DNA reads TGCAGTGCTAGAGAGCCGTATATGGGATACGAGGAGTACTTC.